This T cell receptor (beta chain) is drawn from a study of shared clonotypes between healthy human individuals. Methods used by the authors: Junction-only immunoSEQ sequences carried no quality scores, so filtering differed. Profiling relied on immunoSEQ multiplex PCR, and the TCRdb table lists in-frame clones only, not all of them. D and trimming were read from the DNA, whereas the V and J calls and clone size are those reported in that table. Here the sample spans over 2 million clones, 85% to 95% being singletons. Trimming took 0 bases from V and 4 from J, leaving 6 bases between them. The CDR3 consists of 13 residues. CDR1 and CDR2 (germline): LGHNA, YSLEER. Researchers partitioned CD4+ cells into CD45RA+ naive and CD45RA-negative memory subsets.

The origin of this receptor is a young man in good health. The rearrangement uses TRBV4-3 and TRBJ1-1; possibly TRBD1 for D (5 bases). The sequenced material came from naive CD4+ T cells sorted from blood. Subset: CD45RA+ positively selected. The DNA for the CDR3 is TGCGCCAGCAGCCAAGAGACAGTCACTGAAGCTTTCTTT. Protein: CASSQETVTEAFF.